This T cell receptor (beta chain) is from a study of blood T cells in healthy people across ages. At the level of the study: When template switching was applied, about one barcoded beta molecule was captured per two T cells. General observations from the study: A roughly linear fall in TCR beta diversity per million T cells was seen with increasing age. Diversity estimates drawn from one million T cells were deemed underestimates. PBMCs that were unsorted prevented a conclusive naive versus antigen-experienced comparison.

A word on this clonotype: The antigen remains unidentified.

V lost 8 bases and J lost 4, with 20 bases in between. Germline V gives CDR1 MNHEY, CDR2 SVGEGT. CDR3 length: 15 residues. The second PCR ran about 7 to 12 cycles with a sample-barcoded 5' primer and J-beta primers. TCRdb re-analysed the 5' RACE reads in MiXCR, keeping a single row per CDR3 protein. Of about 1.1 million distinct CDR3 sequences in the sample, 35% to 45% were seen once. The chain is built from TRBV6-2 or TRBV6-3 and TRBJ1-1; D perhaps matches TRBD1 (5 bases). The TCR originated in a man aged 18 to 29 in good health. The sample taken for sequencing was blood. The CDR3 nucleotides read TGTGCCAGCGTCTGGCACCACGACAGTCCCACTGAAGCTTTCTTT. Encoded protein: CASVWHHDSPTEAFF.